The subject of this entry is one T cell receptor (beta chain). The source of the sample is a study of cytomegalovirus exposure and HLA in healthy donors. This PCR relied on a set of 60 Vbeta primers and 13 Jbeta primers. Libraries were prepared by immunoSEQ multiplex PCR; TCRdb keeps only in-frame clonotypes and omits some of them. The repertoire holds about 200,000 clones, roughly an eighth seen once, with over 6.5% in the top ten. V was pared by 4 bases and J by 6 bases, with 15 bases of the junction left unmatched. The CDR3 covers 17 residues. CDR1 is SGHDN and CDR2 is FVKESK in the germline V gene.

The source material was PBMCs. The chain has TRBV14 and TRBJ1-5; TRBD1 matches at 7 bases. The sequence was obtained from a man in his fifties in good health and CMV-seropositive. In nucleotides, the CDR3 is TGTGCCAGCAGCCCCCCCCTGGGACAGCATGACGGTCAGCCCCAGCATTTT. Its protein product is CASSPPLGQHDGQPQHF.